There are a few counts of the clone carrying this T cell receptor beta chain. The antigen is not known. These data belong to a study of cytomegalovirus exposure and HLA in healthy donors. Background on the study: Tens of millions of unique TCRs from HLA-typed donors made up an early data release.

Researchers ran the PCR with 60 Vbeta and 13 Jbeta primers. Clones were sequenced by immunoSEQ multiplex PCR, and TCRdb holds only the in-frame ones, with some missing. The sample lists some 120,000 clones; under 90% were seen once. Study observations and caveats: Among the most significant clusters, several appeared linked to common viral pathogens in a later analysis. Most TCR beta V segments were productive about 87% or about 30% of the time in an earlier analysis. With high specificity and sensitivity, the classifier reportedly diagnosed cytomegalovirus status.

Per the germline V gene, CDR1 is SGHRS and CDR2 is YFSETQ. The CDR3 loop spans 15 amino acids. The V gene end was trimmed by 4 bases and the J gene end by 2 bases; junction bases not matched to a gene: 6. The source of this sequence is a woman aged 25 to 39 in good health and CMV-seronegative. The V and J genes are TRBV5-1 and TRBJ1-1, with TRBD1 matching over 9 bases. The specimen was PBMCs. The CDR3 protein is CASSPRQGDNTEAFF. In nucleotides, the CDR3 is TGCGCCAGCAGCCCGCGACAGGGGGACAACACTGAAGCTTTCTTT.